The next 30 T cell receptor beta chains were all read from a single sample in a study of OX40 agonist ivuxolimab in advanced cancers. The assay was immunoSEQ multiplex PCR, and TCRdb's table has in-frame clones only and misses some. This sample has 90,000 to 100,000 clones, with about 87% found just once. The sample in question was CD4+ or CD8+ T cells sorted from blood, obtained in a trial of the OX40 agonist ivuxolimab. These receptors all stem from an adult with an advanced solid tumor such as melanoma, head and neck, liver or kidney cancer.

In regard to this clone: The same CDR3 also results from other DNA sequences found in this sample. The chain has TRBV7-8 and TRBJ1-1; D is ambiguous. Germline values: CDR1 SGHVS, CDR2 FQNEAQ. Between the trimmed V and J ends, which lost 1 base and 1 base, there was a span of 4 bases. This CDR3 contains 13 residues. The CDR3 sequence is CASSLEGNTEAFF. For the CDR3, the DNA is TGTGCCAGCAGCTTAGAAGGGAACACTGAAGCTTTCTTT.

This chain uses TRBV7-2 with TRBJ2-1; no reliable D call. Germline CDR1 is SGHTA and CDR2 is FQGNSA. V lost 4 bases and J 6 bases, leaving 19 bases between the germline ends. This CDR3 region has 16 residues. In DNA, the CDR3 is TGTGCCAGCAGCTGGATAGAACTCCAAAGTGGCAATGAGCAGTTCTTC. Translated, it gives CASSWIELQSGNEQFF.

V gene TRBV6-4 combines with J gene TRBJ1-2, with D uncertain. Germline V gene lookup returns CDR1 MRHNA and CDR2 SNTAGT. The CDR3 extends over 10 amino acids. V shed 6 bases and J shed 11 bases, with 10 bases lying between them. The CDR3 DNA reads as TGTGCCAGCAGGGGCGGGATTTACACCTTC. It specifies CASRGGIYTF.

The genes are TRBV20-1 and TRBJ2-7; no clear D. The CDR3 loop spans 11 amino acids. Germline loops: CDR1 DFQATT, CDR2 SNEGSKA (reference sequence). Trimming removed 4 bases from V and 0 bases from J, with 4 bases in between. The CDR3 sequence is CSAKNSYEQYF. CDR3 bases: TGCAGTGCTAAGAACTCCTACGAGCAGTACTTC.

The V and J genes are TRBV19 and TRBJ1-2, with D unclear. The CDR3 spans 19 residues. Trimming shortened V by 2 bases and J by 4 bases, and 26 bases separated the two germline ends. Germline CDR1 LNHDA, CDR2 SQIVND (reference sequence). CDR3 amino acids: CASSISRFGVTAQSYGYTF. CDR3 coding DNA: TGTGCCAGTAGTATAAGTCGGTTCGGGGTTACAGCCCAATCCTATGGCTACACCTTC.

The chain combines TRBV4-1 with TRBJ1-4; TRBD1 matches 7 bases. The V segment lost 3 bases and the J segment 8 bases; nucleotides outside the gene matches: 9. The CDR3 spans 15 residues. Germline V gene data show CDR1 as MGHRA and CDR2 as YSYEKL. The CDR3 DNA is TGCGCCAGCAGCCATCCAGACAGGGAGCAGGAAAAACTGTTTTTT. It codes for CASSHPDREQEKLFF.

The rearrangement links TRBV5-6 to TRBJ2-2; D not resolved. CDR1 and CDR2 from the germline V gene are SGHDT and YYEEEE. The V end lost 1 base, the J end lost 0 bases, and 7 bases lay between the germline ends. The CDR3 has 15 residues. The CDR3, as DNA: TGTGCCAGCAGCTTGTGGACCGCGAACACCGGGGAGCTGTTTTTT. Translation: CASSLWTANTGELFF.

V and J are TRBV7-3 and TRBJ1-6; unclear D gene. V lost 5 bases and J lost 0, with 14 bases in between. Germline-derived CDR1 and CDR2 are SGHTA and FQGTGA. CDR3 length: 17 amino acids. The CDR3, as DNA: TGTGCCAGCAGCCCACTTAGTGGGAGCTCCTATAATTCACCCCTCCACTTT. Protein product: CASSPLSGSSYNSPLHF.

The rearrangement uses TRBV28 and TRBJ2-7, with 7 nucleotides matching TRBD2. V lost 8 bases and J lost 6; bases outside the gene matches: 7. Per germline, CDR1 MDHEN and CDR2 SYDVKM. The length of the CDR3 is 12 residues. The CDR3 DNA reads as TGTGCCAGCCGGGACTACATCTCCGAGCAGTACTTC. Translated: CASRDYISEQYF.

The chain has TRBV28 and TRBJ1-1, with 8 positions matching TRBD1. CDR3 length equals 14 residues. From germline, CDR1 is MDHEN and CDR2 SYDVKM. The V and J ends lost 5 bases and 4 bases, in that order; junction bases with no gene match: 6. For the CDR3, the DNA is TGTGCCAGCAGTGGACAGGGTGAGGGCACTGAAGCTTTCTTT. The encoded protein is CASSGQGEGTEAFF. The full variable domain, in which reference TRBV28 and TRBJ1-1 provide the parts outside the CDR3, is DVKVTQSSRYLVKRTGEKVFLECVQDMDHENMFWYRQDPGLGLRLIYFSYDVKMKEKGDIPEGYSVSREKKERFSLILESASTNQTSMYLCASSGQGEGTEAFFGQGTRLTVV.

This chain links TRBV6-6 with TRBJ2-2; D could derive from TRBD1 or TRBD2 (6 bases each). This CDR3 has 15 residues. Trimming left V 10 bases short and J 4 bases short, with 19 bases between. The V gene's germline CDR1 is MNHNY and CDR2 SVGAGI (reference sequence). CDR3 DNA: TGTGCCACATCTTATACAGGGCGGGGCACCGGGGAGCTGTTTTTT. Its protein product is CATSYTGRGTGELFF.

This chain uses TRBV29-1 with TRBJ2-5; 10 bases agree with TRBD1. The germline V gene has CDR1 SQVTM and CDR2 ANQGSEA. This CDR3 has 12 amino acids. Trimming removed 4 bases from V and 6 bases from J; junction bases left unmatched: 2. This CDR3 reads CSVGDRGKTQYF. The CDR3 nucleotides are TGCAGCGTTGGGGACAGGGGAAAGACCCAGTACTTC.

The chain combines TRBV6-5 with TRBJ1-2, with TRBD1 as a possible D gene (5 bases). The length of the CDR3 is 15 residues. CDR1 and CDR2 from the germline V gene are MNHEY and SVGAGI. Trimming took 6 bases from V and 0 from J, leaving 14 bases between them. The CDR3 sequence is CASRPDRGANYGYTF. The DNA for the CDR3 is TGTGCCAGCAGACCAGACAGAGGAGCTAACTATGGCTACACCTTC.

This rearrangement joins TRBV28 to TRBJ2-3; TRBD2 might be the D (5 bases). The CDR3 is made up of 14 amino acids. The germline V gene has CDR1 MDHEN and CDR2 SYDVKM. V was trimmed by 3 bases and J by 2 bases, leaving 9 bases between them. CDR3 DNA sequence: TGTGCCAGCAGTTTTTCGGACTTCACAGATACGCAGTATTTT. It specifies CASSFSDFTDTQYF.

This chain links TRBV6-6 with TRBJ1-1; D unresolved. Germline assignment: CDR1 MNHNY and CDR2 SVGAGI (reference sequence). The CDR3 extends over 14 amino acids. Deletions cut 1 base from V and 6 bases from J, with 12 bases between. The CDR3 coding sequence is TGTGCCAGCAGTTACTTGGTATCGAGACCTGAAGCTTTCTTT. Protein sequence: CASSYLVSRPEAFF.

The chain recombines TRBV15 with TRBJ2-7, with 8 bases aligning to TRBD1. V lost 5 bases and J lost 5; bases outside the gene matches: 11. From germline, CDR1 is LNHNV and CDR2 YYDKDF (reference sequence). The CDR3 is 15 residues long. The CDR3 bases are TGTGCCACCAGCTCCAGGGGACAGGAATCTGACGAGCAGTACTTC. Its protein product is CATSSRGQESDEQYF.

The chain recombines TRBV6-5 with TRBJ2-3; D might be TRBD1 or TRBD2, each matching 5 bases. The germline V gene encodes CDR1 MNHEY and CDR2 SVGAGI. The CDR3 extends over 16 amino acids. Trimming stripped 0 bases from V and 2 bases from J, with 12 bases between. CDR3 residues: CASSYSSGRITDTQYF. For the CDR3, the DNA is TGTGCCAGCAGTTACTCGTCGGGACGGATCACAGATACGCAGTATTTT.

This chain uses TRBV30 with TRBJ1-1; no reliable D call. The V and J ends lost 4 bases and 5 bases respectively, with 8 bases between them. The CDR3 contains 11 residues. Germline V lookup: CDR1 GTSNPN, CDR2 SVGIG (reference sequence). DNA for the CDR3: TGTGCCTGGATAAGAGGGACTGAAGCTTTCTTT. Residues: CAWIRGTEAFF.

The J gene is TRBJ2-6, the V gene TRBV7-8, with D unclear. Germline values: CDR1 SGHVS, CDR2 FQNEAQ. Trimming removed 1 base from V and 0 bases from J, with 7 bases in between. The CDR3 loop spans 16 amino acids. Here the CDR3 DNA reads TGTGCCAGCAGCTTAGGGCGGAGCTCTGGGGCCAACGTCCTGACTTTC. It specifies CASSLGRSSGANVLTF.

The chain combines TRBV5-4 with TRBJ2-1; TRBD2 agrees at 8 bases. Germline lookup yields CDR1 SGHNT and CDR2 YYREEE (reference sequence). J gave up 5 bases and V 4 bases, and 14 bases lay outside the gene matches. This CDR3 contains 17 residues. The CDR3 DNA sequence: TGTGCCAGCAGCCCCGTCGGGAGGGCCCTTGGCAACAATGAGCAGTTCTTC. Translated, it gives CASSPVGRALGNNEQFF.

The chain has TRBV15 and TRBJ2-3; 8 bases map to TRBD1. CDR1 is LNHNV and CDR2 is YYDKDF in the germline V gene (reference sequence). The length of the CDR3 is 14 residues. V lost 0 bases and J lost 5; bases outside the gene matches: 1. In DNA form, the CDR3 reads TGTGCCACCAGCAGAGATGGGACAGGAGATACGCAGTATTTT. This translates into CATSRDGTGDTQYF.

J is TRBJ2-3 and V is TRBV2, with TRBD2 matching over 12 bases. V lost 9 bases to trimming and J lost 4 bases; unmatched junction nucleotides: 8. Germline loops: CDR1 SNHLY, CDR2 FYNNEI. This CDR3 has 15 amino acids. Written as DNA, the CDR3 is TGTGCCAGTGGCGGACTAGCGGGGATAGCAGATACGCAGTATTTT. This encodes CASGGLAGIADTQYF.

This chain joins TRBV4-3 and TRBJ2-3, with a weak D call TRBD2 (5 bases). Germline V gives CDR1 LGHNA, CDR2 YSLEER. V lost 2 bases and J 3 bases, leaving 15 bases between the germline ends. CDR3 size: 16 residues. This CDR3 reads CASSQRSTISTDTQYF. The DNA of the CDR3 is TGCGCCAGCAGCCAACGGTCGACTATATCTACAGATACGCAGTATTTT.

The chain recombines TRBV18 with TRBJ2-7; 7 bases agree with TRBD2. CDR3 size: 14 residues. The junction had 5 bases not matched to a gene; V was cut back by 3 bases and J by 3 bases. Germline CDR1 is KGHSH and CDR2 is LQKENI. This chain's CDR3 is CASSPNGGDYEQYF. The CDR3 DNA reads as TGTGCCAGCTCACCGAATGGGGGGGACTACGAGCAGTACTTC. The full variable domain, completed using reference TRBV18 and TRBJ2-7, is NAGVMQNPRHLVRRRGQEARLRCSPMKGHSHVYWYRQLPEEGLKFMVYLQKENIIDESGMPKERFSAEFPKEGPSILRIQQVVRGDSAAYFCASSPNGGDYEQYFGPGTRLTVT.

The rearrangement links TRBV28 to TRBJ1-1, with 7 nucleotides matching TRBD1. Looked up from germline, CDR1 is MDHEN and CDR2 is SYDVKM. The CDR3 is 12 residues long. The ends lost 6 bases at V and 10 bases at J; junction bases unmatched: 8. DNA for the CDR3: TGTGCCAGCAGCTGGAGGTCAGGGGGAGCTTTCTTT. Amino acids: CASSWRSGGAFF.

This sequence joins TRBV7-2 and TRBJ1-6, with 9 positions matching TRBD1. The CDR3 extends over 16 amino acids. Germline-derived CDR1 and CDR2 are SGHTA and FQGNSA. Trimming at V came to 3 bases and at J to 7 bases, leaving 7 bases not matched to a gene. CDR3 DNA: TGTGCCAGCAGCTTTTCGGGGGGACAGGGAAATTCACCCCTCCACTTT. Translated, it gives CASSFSGGQGNSPLHF.

The chain combines TRBV6-1 with TRBJ1-5; maybe TRBD1 (5 bases). This CDR3 contains 15 residues. The V end lost 0 bases, the J end lost 6 bases, and 12 bases lay between the germline ends. The V gene's germline CDR1 is MNHNS and CDR2 SASEGT. CDR3 residues: CASSEAFGGSQPQHF. The CDR3 DNA sequence: TGTGCCAGCAGTGAAGCTTTTGGGGGATCTCAGCCCCAGCATTTT.

This clone showed up just a few times. This chain links TRBV7-9 with TRBJ1-6, with a possible D match to TRBD1 (5 bases). The CDR3 covers 14 residues. Germline V CDR1 and CDR2: SEHNR, FQNEAQ (reference sequence). V lost 4 bases to trimming and J lost 10 bases, with 14 bases between them. The CDR3 loop is CASSSGTGGSPLHF. Here the CDR3 DNA reads TGTGCCAGCAGCTCCGGGACCGGCGGGTCACCCCTCCACTTT.

The chain is built from TRBV5-1 and TRBJ1-4; 9 positions agree with TRBD1. The V and J ends lost 4 bases and 8 bases, in that order; junction bases with no gene match: 6. This CDR3 has 14 residues. The germline CDR1 and CDR2 sequences are SGHRS and YFSETQ. CDR3 DNA sequence: TGCGCCAGCAGCCGACAGGGGGAGGGCGAAAAACTGTTTTTT. It encodes CASSRQGEGEKLFF.

A single count supports this clone. The chain joins TRBV5-1 to TRBJ1-2; D is ambiguous. The germline CDR1 and CDR2 sequences are SGHRS and YFSETQ. The CDR3 extends over 15 amino acids. V was cut by 4 bases and J by 1 base, with 14 bases left in between. DNA of the CDR3: TGCGCCAGCAGCCCCGGCTTGGGCATTAACTATGGCTACACCTTC. Amino acid sequence: CASSPGLGINYGYTF. Combining the CDR3 with reference TRBV5-1 and TRBJ1-2 gives the whole variable domain KAGVTQTPRYLIKTRGQQVTLSCSPISGHRSVSWYQQTPGQGLQFLFEYFSETQRNKGNFPGRFSGRQFSNSRSEMNVSTLELGDSALYLCASSPGLGINYGYTFGSGTRLTVV.